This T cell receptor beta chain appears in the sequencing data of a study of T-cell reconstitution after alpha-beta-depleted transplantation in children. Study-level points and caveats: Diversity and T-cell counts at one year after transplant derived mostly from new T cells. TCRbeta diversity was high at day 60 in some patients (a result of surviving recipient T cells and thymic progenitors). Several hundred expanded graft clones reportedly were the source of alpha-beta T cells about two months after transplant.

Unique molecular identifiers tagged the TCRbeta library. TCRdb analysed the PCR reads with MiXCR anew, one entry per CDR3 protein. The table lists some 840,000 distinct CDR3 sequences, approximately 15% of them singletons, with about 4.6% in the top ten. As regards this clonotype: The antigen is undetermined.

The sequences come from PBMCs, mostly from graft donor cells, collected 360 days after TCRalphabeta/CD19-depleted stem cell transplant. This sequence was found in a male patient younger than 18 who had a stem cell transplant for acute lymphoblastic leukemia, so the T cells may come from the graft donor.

CDR3 DNA sequence: TGCAGCGTTGATCCGGGACCCCGAACCCAGGATGAGCAGTTCTTC. This gives the protein CSVDPGPRTQDEQFF. J is TRBJ2-1 and V is TRBV29-1, with D perhaps matching TRBD1 or TRBD2 (5 bases each). CDR1 SQVTM and CDR2 ANQGSEA come from the germline V gene. V lost 3 bases and J lost 8, with 20 bases in between. This CDR3 region has 15 residues.